These 17 T cell receptor beta chains were sequenced from one sample in a study of cytomegalovirus exposure and HLA in healthy donors. 13 Jbeta primers and 60 Vbeta primers were used for the PCR. Sequenced by immunoSEQ multiplex PCR; TCRdb stores in-frame clones only, minus some. Of about 200,000 clones listed, around 83% were seen once; the top ten hold 2.7%. Sequenced input: PBMCs. The source is a middle-aged woman in good health and CMV-seronegative.

J is TRBJ2-7 and V is TRBV18; TRBD2 agrees at 8 bases. V was clipped by 0 bases and J by 3 bases; unmatched bases: 7. The V gene's germline CDR1 is KGHSH and CDR2 LQKENI. The CDR3 is 16 amino acids. The CDR3 spells CASSPPFNGRGYEQYF. In DNA, the CDR3 is TGTGCCAGCTCACCACCGTTCAACGGGAGGGGCTACGAGCAGTACTTC.

This clone was recorded a few times. V usage is TRBV10-1 and J usage is TRBJ2-5, with D unresolved. Trimming took 2 bases from V and 0 from J, leaving 7 bases between them. This CDR3 has 14 residues. CDR1 and CDR2 (germline): WNHNN, SYGVQD (reference sequence). CDR3 loop: CASSERGHQETQYF. CDR3 nucleotides: TGCGCCAGCAGTGAGAGAGGTCACCAAGAGACCCAGTACTTC.

The chain employs TRBV27 and TRBJ1-2, with TRBD1 identical over 11 bases. Germline CDR1 reads MNHEY; CDR2 reads SMNVEV (reference sequence). Germline trimming cut 5 bases from V and 5 bases from J; bases unmatched to any gene: 7. The CDR3 extends over 15 amino acids. CDR3 sequence (DNA): TGTGCCAGCAGTGGGAGGACAGGGGGCCGTTATGGCTACACCTTC. This translates into CASSGRTGGRYGYTF.

The rearrangement joins TRBV27 to TRBJ2-4, with D possibly TRBD2 on 6 matching bases. The length of the CDR3 is 14 residues. Trimming pared 5 bases from V and 5 bases from J, leaving 13 bases between. Germline V gene sequence: CDR1 MNHEY, CDR2 SMNVEV (reference sequence). CDR3 nucleotide sequence: TGTGCCAGCAGTCGGGGGATCGGTGAAAACATTCAGTACTTC. Protein product: CASSRGIGENIQYF.

The chain links TRBV11-3 to TRBJ2-3; 7 nucleotides agree with TRBD2. CDR3 length equals 16 residues. Trimming cost V 5 bases and J 4 bases; bases outside gene matches: 12. Per the germline V gene, CDR1 is SGHNT and CDR2 is YENEEA. The CDR3 coding sequence is TGTGCCAGCAGCCTGGGCAGAAGCGGGATTTCAGATACGCAGTATTTT. It encodes CASSLGRSGISDTQYF.

The gene calls are TRBV4-1 and TRBJ2-1; D perhaps matches TRBD2 (6 bases). The CDR3 covers 18 residues. Between the trimmed V and J ends, which lost 6 bases and 2 bases, there was a span of 23 bases. CDR1 MGHRA and CDR2 YSYEKL come from the germline V gene. The CDR3 DNA follows: TGCGCCAGCAGATCGGGACCGTTTCGGAGGGAAACCTACAATGAGCAGTTCTTC. It codes for CASRSGPFRRETYNEQFF.

There are a few counts of this clone. CDR3 in amino acids: CASSLFYMNTEAFF. CDR3 nucleotide sequence: TGTGCCAGCAGCCTGTTCTATATGAACACTGAAGCTTTCTTT. The chain recombines TRBV5-8 with TRBJ1-1, with D unclear. The CDR3 is 14 residues long. From germline, CDR1 is SGHTS and CDR2 YDEGEE. V lost 4 bases and J 0 bases, leaving 10 bases between the germline ends.

The chain has TRBV11-2 and TRBJ2-3; a weak D match, TRBD1 (5 bases). The CDR3 contains 15 residues. The V end lost 1 base, the J end lost 5 bases, and 13 bases lay between the germline ends. The germline gives CDR1 SGHAT, CDR2 FQNNGV. The CDR3 is CASSLGGARVDTQYF. The CDR3 coding sequence is TGTGCCAGCAGCTTAGGTGGGGCTCGGGTAGATACGCAGTATTTT.

The chain recombines TRBV15 with TRBJ2-7, with TRBD1 matching 9 bases. This CDR3 contains 17 residues. Per the germline V gene, CDR1 is LNHNV and CDR2 is YYDKDF (reference sequence). J gave up 0 bases and V 3 bases, and 9 bases lay outside the gene matches. Here the CDR3 DNA reads TGTGCCACCAGCAGTCTGTGGGGGACAGGGAGCTCCTACGAGCAGTACTTC. Encoded protein: CATSSLWGTGSSYEQYF.

The chain has TRBV5-4 and TRBJ2-1; 14 bases are shared with TRBD2. The length of the CDR3 is 18 residues. The ends lost 3 bases at V and 8 bases at J; junction bases unmatched: 13. In germline, CDR1 is SGHNT, CDR2 YYREEE (reference sequence). The CDR3 is CASSSPGLAGAGPDEQFF. The CDR3 region has the DNA TGTGCCAGCAGCTCCCCGGGACTAGCGGGAGCAGGGCCGGATGAGCAGTTCTTC. Complete variable domain (other parts from reference TRBV5-4 and TRBJ2-1): ETGVTQSPTHLIKTRGQQVTLRCSSQSGHNTVSWYQQALGQGPQFIFQYYREEENGRGNFPPRFSGLQFPNYSSELNVNALELDDSALYLCASSSPGLAGAGPDEQFFGPGTRLTVL.

V and J are TRBV7-9 and TRBJ2-2; 8 bases match TRBD1. Germline trimming cut 5 bases from V and 2 bases from J; bases unmatched to any gene: 10. Germline lookup yields CDR1 SEHNR and CDR2 FQNEAQ (reference sequence). The CDR3 runs to 17 residues. The CDR3 DNA follows: TGTGCCAGCAGCGAACCCGGACAGGGAGGAAACACCGGGGAGCTGTTTTTT. It yields the protein CASSEPGQGGNTGELFF.

The chain combines TRBV7-3 with TRBJ2-2, with 10 bases fitting TRBD1. CDR1 is SGHTA, CDR2 FQGTGA, per germline. The J segment lost 7 bases and the V segment lost 6 bases, leaving 5 bases of the junction unmatched. This CDR3 is built from 14 residues. The CDR3 coding sequence is TGTGCCAGCAGTACCGGGACAGGGGTCGGGGAGCTGTTTTTT. This sequence encodes CASSTGTGVGELFF. The whole variable domain, remainder taken from reference TRBV7-3 and TRBJ2-2, is GAGVSQTPSNKVTEKGKYVELRCDPISGHTALYWYRQSLGQGPEFLIYFQGTGAADDSGLPNDRFFAVRPEGSVSTLKIQRTERGDSAVYLCASSTGTGVGELFFGEGSRLTVL.

The chain recombines TRBV5-1 with TRBJ1-3; 8 bases match TRBD1. This CDR3 contains 19 residues. Germline V gene lookup returns CDR1 SGHRS and CDR2 YFSETQ. With V trimmed by 2 bases and J by 0 bases, 13 bases remained unmatched. The CDR3 DNA sequence: TGCGCCAGCAGCTTCCAGGGGGCCTTATCCGCCGACTCTGGAAACACCATATATTTT. This gives the protein CASSFQGALSADSGNTIYF.

This clone came up a few times. The chain carries TRBV5-6 and TRBJ2-5, with TRBD2 matching over 10 bases. This CDR3 has 14 residues. Losses at the gene ends were 5 bases for V and 6 bases for J; bases not matched to a gene: 7. Germline CDR1 is SGHDT and CDR2 is YYEEEE. CDR3 residues: CASRLSGRGKTQYF. The CDR3 region has the DNA TGTGCCAGCAGACTGAGCGGGAGGGGGAAGACCCAGTACTTC.

This chain links TRBV30 with TRBJ1-5; a possible D gene is TRBD1 (5 bases). The V gene lost 4 bases and the J gene lost 0 bases, with 13 bases spanning the gap. Germline values: CDR1 GTSNPN, CDR2 SVGIG (reference sequence). The CDR3 is 15 residues long. The CDR3 loop is CAWTGKGYSNQPQHF. The CDR3 DNA reads TGTGCCTGGACAGGAAAGGGGTATAGCAATCAGCCCCAGCATTTT.

The chain couples TRBV6-5 to TRBJ2-5; a possible D gene is TRBD2 (6 bases). The CDR3 spans 14 residues. The germline V and J ends were trimmed by 5 bases and 2 bases, with 12 bases remaining between them. Germline-derived CDR1 and CDR2 are MNHEY and SVGAGI. The DNA for the CDR3 is TGTGCCAGCAGTCGGGGGAGAAAACAAGAGACCCAGTACTTC. Its translation: CASSRGRKQETQYF.

V usage is TRBV28 and J usage is TRBJ1-2; TRBD1 matches at 8 bases. V trimming: 4 bases; J trimming: 2 bases; junction bases outside the gene matches: 6. Germline V CDR1 and CDR2: MDHEN, SYDVKM. This CDR3 has 15 amino acids. The CDR3 bases are TGTGCCAGCAGTTCGGCGACAGGGGTAAACTATGGCTACACCTTC. This gives the protein CASSSATGVNYGYTF.